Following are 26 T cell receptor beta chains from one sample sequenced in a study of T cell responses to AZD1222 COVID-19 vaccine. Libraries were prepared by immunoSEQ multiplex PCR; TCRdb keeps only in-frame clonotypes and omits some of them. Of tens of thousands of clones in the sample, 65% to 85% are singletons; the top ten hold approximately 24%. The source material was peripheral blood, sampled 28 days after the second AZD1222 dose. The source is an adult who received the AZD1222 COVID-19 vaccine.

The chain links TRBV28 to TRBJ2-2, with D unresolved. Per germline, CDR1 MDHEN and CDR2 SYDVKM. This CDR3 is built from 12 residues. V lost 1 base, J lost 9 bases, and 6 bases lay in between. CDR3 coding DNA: TGTGCCAGCAGTTTATCGTGGCGGGAGCTGTTTTTT. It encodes CASSLSWRELFF.

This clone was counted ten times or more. The CDR3 bases are TGTGCCAGCAGTCCGGGGAGTTCCGAGCAGTACTTC. It is translated as CASSPGSSEQYF. The V call is TRBV12-3 or TRBV12-4, the J call TRBJ2-7; weak D call: TRBD2 (5 bases). CDR3 length equals 12 residues. Trimming stripped 5 bases from V and 6 bases from J, with 11 bases between.

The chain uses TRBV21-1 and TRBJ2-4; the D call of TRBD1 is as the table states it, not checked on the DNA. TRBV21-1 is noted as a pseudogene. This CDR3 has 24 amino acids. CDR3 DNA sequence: TGTGCCAGCAGCAAACCTGCGACAGGTCCGGCGTTTGGTGGCGAATTCCTAGCCAAAAACATTCAGTACTTC. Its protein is CASSKPATGPAFGGEFLAKNIQYF.

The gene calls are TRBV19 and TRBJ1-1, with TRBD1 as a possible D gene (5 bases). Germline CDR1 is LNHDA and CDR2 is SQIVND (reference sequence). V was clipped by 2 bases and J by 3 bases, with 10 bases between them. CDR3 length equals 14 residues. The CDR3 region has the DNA TGTGCCAGTAGTATATGGGGACTGGACACTGAAGCTTTCTTT. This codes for CASSIWGLDTEAFF. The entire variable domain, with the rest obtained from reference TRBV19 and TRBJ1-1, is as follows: DGGITQSPKYLFRKEGQNVTLSCEQNLNHDAMYWYRQDPGQGLRLIYYSQIVNDFQKGDIAEGYSVSREKKESFPLTVTSAQKNPTAFYLCASSIWGLDTEAFFGQGTRLTVV.

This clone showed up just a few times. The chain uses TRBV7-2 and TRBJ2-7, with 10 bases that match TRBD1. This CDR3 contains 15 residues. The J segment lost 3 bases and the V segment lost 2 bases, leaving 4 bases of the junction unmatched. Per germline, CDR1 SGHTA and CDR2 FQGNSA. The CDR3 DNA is TGTGCCAGCAGCTTAAGACAGGGGGCAGACTACGAGCAGTACTTC. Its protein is CASSLRQGADYEQYF.

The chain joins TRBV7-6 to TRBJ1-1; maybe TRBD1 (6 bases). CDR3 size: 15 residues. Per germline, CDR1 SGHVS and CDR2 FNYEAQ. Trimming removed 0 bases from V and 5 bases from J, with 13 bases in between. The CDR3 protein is CASSLAPGQGTEAFF. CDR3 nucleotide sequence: TGTGCCAGCAGCTTAGCACCAGGGCAGGGGACTGAAGCTTTCTTT.

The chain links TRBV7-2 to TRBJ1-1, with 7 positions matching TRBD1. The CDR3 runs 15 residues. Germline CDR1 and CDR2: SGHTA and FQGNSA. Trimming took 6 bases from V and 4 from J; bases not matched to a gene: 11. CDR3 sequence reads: CASRQRQGGGTEAFF. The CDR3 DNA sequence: TGTGCCAGCAGGCAAAGACAGGGAGGTGGCACTGAAGCTTTCTTT.

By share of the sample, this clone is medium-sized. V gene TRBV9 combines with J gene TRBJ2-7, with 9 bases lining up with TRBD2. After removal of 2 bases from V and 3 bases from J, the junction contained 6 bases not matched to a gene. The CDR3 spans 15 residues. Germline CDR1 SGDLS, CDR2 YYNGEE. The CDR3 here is CASSVIAGERYEQYF. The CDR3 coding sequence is TGTGCCAGCAGCGTCATAGCGGGAGAGCGCTACGAGCAGTACTTC.

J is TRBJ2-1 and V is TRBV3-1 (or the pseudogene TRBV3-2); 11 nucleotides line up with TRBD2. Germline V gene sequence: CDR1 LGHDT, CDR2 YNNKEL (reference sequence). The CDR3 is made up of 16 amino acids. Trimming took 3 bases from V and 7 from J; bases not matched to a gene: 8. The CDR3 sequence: CASSHSLAGGSNEQFF. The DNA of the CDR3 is TGTGCCAGCAGCCACTCCCTAGCGGGAGGATCTAATGAGCAGTTCTTC.

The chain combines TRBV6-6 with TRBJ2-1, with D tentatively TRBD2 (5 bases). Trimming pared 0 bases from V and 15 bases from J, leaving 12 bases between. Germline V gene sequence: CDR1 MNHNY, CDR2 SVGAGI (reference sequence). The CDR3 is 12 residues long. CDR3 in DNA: TGTGCCAGCAGTTACTCCGGGGTAATCCTGTTCTTC. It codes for CASSYSGVILFF.

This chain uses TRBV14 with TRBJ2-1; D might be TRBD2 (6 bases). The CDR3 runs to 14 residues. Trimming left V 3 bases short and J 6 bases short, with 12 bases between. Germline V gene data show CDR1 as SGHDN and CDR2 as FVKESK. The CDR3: CASSQRLVGNEQFF. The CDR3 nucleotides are TGTGCCAGCAGCCAGAGACTAGTCGGCAATGAGCAGTTCTTC.

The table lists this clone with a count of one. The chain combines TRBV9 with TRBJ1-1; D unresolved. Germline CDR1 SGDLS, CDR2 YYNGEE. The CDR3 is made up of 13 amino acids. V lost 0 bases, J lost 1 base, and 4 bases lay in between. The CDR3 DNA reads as TGTGCCAGCAGCGTAGGGGCGAACACTGAAGCTTTCTTT. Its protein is CASSVGANTEAFF.

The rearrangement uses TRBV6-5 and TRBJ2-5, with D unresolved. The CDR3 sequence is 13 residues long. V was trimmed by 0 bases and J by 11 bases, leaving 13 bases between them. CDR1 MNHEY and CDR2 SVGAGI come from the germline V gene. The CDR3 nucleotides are TGTGCCAGCAGTTACTCGAACGGACCGCGGCAGTACTTC. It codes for CASSYSNGPRQYF.

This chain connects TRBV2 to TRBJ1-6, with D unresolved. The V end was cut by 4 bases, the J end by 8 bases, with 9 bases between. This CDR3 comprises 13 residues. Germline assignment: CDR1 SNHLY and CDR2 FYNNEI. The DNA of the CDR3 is TGTGCCAGCAGTGGGAATGAATATTCACCCCTCCACTTT. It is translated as CASSGNEYSPLHF. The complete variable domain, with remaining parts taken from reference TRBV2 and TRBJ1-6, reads EPEVTQTPSHQVTQMGQEVILRCVPISNHLYFYWYRQILGQKVEFLVSFYNNEISEKSEIFDDQFSVERPDGSNFTLKIRSTKLEDSAMYFCASSGNEYSPLHFGNGTRLTVT.

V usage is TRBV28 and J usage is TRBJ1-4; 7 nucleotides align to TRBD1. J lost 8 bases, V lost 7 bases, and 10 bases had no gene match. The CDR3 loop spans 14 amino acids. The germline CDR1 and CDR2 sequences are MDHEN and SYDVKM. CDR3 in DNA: TGTGCCAGCACCCCACAGGGGCTAGGGGAAAAACTGTTTTTT. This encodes CASTPQGLGEKLFF.

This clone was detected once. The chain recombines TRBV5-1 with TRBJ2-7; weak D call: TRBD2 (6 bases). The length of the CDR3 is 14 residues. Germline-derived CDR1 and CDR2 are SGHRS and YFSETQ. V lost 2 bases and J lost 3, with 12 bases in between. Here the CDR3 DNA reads TGCGCCAGCAGCTTAGCGGGTTCCGTCTACGAGCAGTACTTC. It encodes CASSLAGSVYEQYF.

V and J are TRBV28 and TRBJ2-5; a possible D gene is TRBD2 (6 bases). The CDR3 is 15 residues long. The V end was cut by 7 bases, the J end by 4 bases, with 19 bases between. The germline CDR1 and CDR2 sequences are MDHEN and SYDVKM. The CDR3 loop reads CASTPGAGWGETQYF. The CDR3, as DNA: TGTGCCAGCACCCCGGGTGCGGGGTGGGGAGAGACCCAGTACTTC.

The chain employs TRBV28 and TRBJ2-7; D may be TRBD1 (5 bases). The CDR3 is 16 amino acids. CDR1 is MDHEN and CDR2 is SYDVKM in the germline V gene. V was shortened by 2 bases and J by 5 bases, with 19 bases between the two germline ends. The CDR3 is CASSLAESRIRDEQYF. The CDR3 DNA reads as TGTGCCAGCAGTTTAGCAGAATCCCGCATCAGGGACGAGCAGTACTTC.

CDR3 protein: CASSLGARTEAFF. The CDR3 DNA sequence: TGTGCCAGCAGCTTGGGGGCGCGCACTGAAGCTTTCTTT. V and J are TRBV7-3 and TRBJ1-1, with D perhaps TRBD1 (6 bases). Germline V gene lookup returns CDR1 SGHTA and CDR2 FQGTGA. The CDR3 covers 13 residues. Trimming pared 3 bases from V and 4 bases from J, leaving 9 bases between.

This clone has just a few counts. The CDR3 is CASSIGGVKNSPLHF. CDR3 nucleotide sequence: TGTGCCAGCAGCATAGGAGGGGTAAAGAATTCACCCCTCCACTTT. The chain joins TRBV7-2 to TRBJ1-6, with D possibly being TRBD1 (5 bases). The CDR3 length is 15 residues. V lost 5 bases and J 7 bases, leaving 15 bases between the germline ends. Germline-derived CDR1 and CDR2 are SGHTA and FQGNSA.

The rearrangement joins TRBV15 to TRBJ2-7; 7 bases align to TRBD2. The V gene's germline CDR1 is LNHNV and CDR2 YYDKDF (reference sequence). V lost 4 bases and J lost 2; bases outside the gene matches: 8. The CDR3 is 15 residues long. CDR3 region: CATSTAPAGTYEQYF. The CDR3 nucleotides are TGTGCCACCAGCACTGCGCCAGCGGGAACCTACGAGCAGTACTTC.

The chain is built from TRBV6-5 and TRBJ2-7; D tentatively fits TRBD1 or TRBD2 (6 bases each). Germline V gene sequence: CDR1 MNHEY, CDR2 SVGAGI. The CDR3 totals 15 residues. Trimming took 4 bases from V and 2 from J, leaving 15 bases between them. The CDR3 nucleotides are TGTGCCAGCAGTTGGGGGGCAGGGAGAACCTACGAGCAGTACTTC. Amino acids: CASSWGAGRTYEQYF.

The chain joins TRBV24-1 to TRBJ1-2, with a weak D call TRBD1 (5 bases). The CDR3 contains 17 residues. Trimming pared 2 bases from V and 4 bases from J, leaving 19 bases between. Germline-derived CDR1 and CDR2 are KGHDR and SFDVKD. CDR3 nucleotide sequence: TGTGCCACCAGTGATTCCCCCTCTGGGGCCCGGGGCTATGGCTACACCTTC. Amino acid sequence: CATSDSPSGARGYGYTF.

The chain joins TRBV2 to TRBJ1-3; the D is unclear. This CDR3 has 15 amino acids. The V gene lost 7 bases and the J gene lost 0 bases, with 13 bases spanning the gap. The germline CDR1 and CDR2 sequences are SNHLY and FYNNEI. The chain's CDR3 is CASTVRLSSGNTIYF. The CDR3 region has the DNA TGTGCCAGCACCGTACGGCTTTCCTCTGGAAACACCATATATTTT.

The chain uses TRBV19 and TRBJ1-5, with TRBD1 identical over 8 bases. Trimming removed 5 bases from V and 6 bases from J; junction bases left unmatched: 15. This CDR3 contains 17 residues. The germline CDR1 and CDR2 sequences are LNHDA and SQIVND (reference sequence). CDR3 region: CASSDRGGGFSIQPQHF. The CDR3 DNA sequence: TGTGCCAGTAGTGACAGGGGAGGGGGGTTTTCGATTCAGCCCCAGCATTTT. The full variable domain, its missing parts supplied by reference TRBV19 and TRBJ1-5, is DGGITQSPKYLFRKEGQNVTLSCEQNLNHDAMYWYRQDPGQGLRLIYYSQIVNDFQKGDIAEGYSVSREKKESFPLTVTSAQKNPTAFYLCASSDRGGGFSIQPQHFGDGTRLSIL.

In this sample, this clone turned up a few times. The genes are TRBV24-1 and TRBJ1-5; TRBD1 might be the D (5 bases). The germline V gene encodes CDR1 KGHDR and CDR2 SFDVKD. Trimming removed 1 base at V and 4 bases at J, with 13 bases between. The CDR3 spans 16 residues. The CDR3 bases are TGTGCCACCAGTGATTTCCGGACACCCTCTAATCAGCCCCAGCATTTT. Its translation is CATSDFRTPSNQPQHF.